Listed below are T cell receptor beta chains from one sample, sequenced in a study of glioma-infiltrating T cells. MiXCR, run by TCRdb on the multiplex PCR reads, gives a single entry per CDR3 protein. The data contain about 130,000 distinct CDR3 sequences, 24% of them singletons. Sample: glioma tissue, nonneoplastic brain tissue, or PBMCs (not recorded which). Every receptor here comes from a human donor with low-grade glioma or glioblastoma, undergoing nonglioma brain surgery, or in good health (not recorded which). Each CDR3 is given with its conserved first and last residue. A D gene is named only where the DNA matches it firmly. The listing skips clone size in some rows; elsewhere it reads once, few, many or a size class.

size,V,D,J,DNA,CDR3
few,TRBV27,TRBD1,TRBJ1-1,TGTGCCAGCAGTTTATCGCTCGGACAGGCGAAGCTGCTGAACACTGAAGCTTTCTTT,CASSLSLGQAKLLNTEAFF
many,TRBV6-1,TRBD1,TRBJ2-1,TGTGCCAGCACCAGACAGGGCTACAATGAGCAGTTCTTC,CASTRQGYNEQFF
NA,TRBV7-2,NA,TRBJ2-3,TGTGCCAGCAGCTCGAATAGGGATACGCAGTATTTT,CASSSNRDTQYF
many,TRBV6-2/TRBV6-3,NA,TRBJ1-1,TGTGCCAGCAGGACCAGGCCCAGTAACACTGAAGCTTTCTTT,CASRTRPSNTEAFF
NA,TRBV25-1,NA,TRBJ1-5,TGTGCCAGCAGTTTAGGTGGGGAGGGGCAGCCCCAGCATTTT,CASSLGGEGQPQHF
few,TRBV12-3/TRBV12-4,TRBD1,TRBJ2-3,TGTGCCAGCACCGCAAGGAGGACAGGGGTTACAGATACGCAGTATTTT,CASTARRTGVTDTQYF
NA,TRBV10-1,NA,TRBJ2-5,TGCGCCAGCAGTGACGACAGGAGCCAAGAGACCCAGTACTTC,CASSDDRSQETQYF
NA,TRBV29-1,NA,TRBJ2-5,TGCAGCGTTGAAAATGGGCAACAAGAGACCCAGTACTTC,CSVENGQQETQYF
NA,TRBV20-1,NA,TRBJ1-5,TGCAGTTCAAGCAGACCCCTTGGCAATCAGCCCCAGCATTTT,CSSSRPLGNQPQHF
NA,TRBV19,TRBD1,TRBJ1-5,TGTGCCAGTAAAGATCCGGGACAGGGGCCGAATCAGCCCCAGCATTTT,CASKDPGQGPNQPQHF
few,TRBV2,NA,TRBJ2-3,TGTGCCAGCCAACCCGACTCAGATACGCAGTATTTT,CASQPDSDTQYF
NA,TRBV4-1,NA,TRBJ1-1,TGCGCCAGCAGCCGAACACCGAGGGCGAACACTGAAGCTTTCTTT,CASSRTPRANTEAFF
NA,TRBV28,NA,TRBJ2-5,TGTGCCAGCAGCGAAAGCGGGACAGTCCAAGAGACCCAGTACTTC,CASSESGTVQETQYF